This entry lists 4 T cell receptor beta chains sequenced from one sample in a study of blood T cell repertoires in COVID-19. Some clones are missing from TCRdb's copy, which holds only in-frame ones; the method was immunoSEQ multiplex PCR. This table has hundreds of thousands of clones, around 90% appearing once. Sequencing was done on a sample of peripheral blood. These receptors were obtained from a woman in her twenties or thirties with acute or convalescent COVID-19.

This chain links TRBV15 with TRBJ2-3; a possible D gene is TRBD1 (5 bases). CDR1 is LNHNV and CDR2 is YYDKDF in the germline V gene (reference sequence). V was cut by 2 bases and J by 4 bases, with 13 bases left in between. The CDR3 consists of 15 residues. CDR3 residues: CATSRYFDSSDTQYF. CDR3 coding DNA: TGTGCCACCAGCAGATACTTCGACAGTTCAGATACGCAGTATTTT.

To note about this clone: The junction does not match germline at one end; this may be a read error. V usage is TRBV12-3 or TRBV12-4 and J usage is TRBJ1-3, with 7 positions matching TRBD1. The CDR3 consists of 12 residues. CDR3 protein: CASRPSPGQQTF. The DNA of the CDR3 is TGTGCCAGCAGGCCAAGTCCGGGACAGCAAACCTTT.

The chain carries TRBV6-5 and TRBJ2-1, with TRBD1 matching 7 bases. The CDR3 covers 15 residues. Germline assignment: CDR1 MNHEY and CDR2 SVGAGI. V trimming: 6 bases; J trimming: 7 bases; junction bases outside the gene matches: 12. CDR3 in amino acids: CASSETGRQMNEQFF. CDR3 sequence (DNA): TGTGCCAGCAGCGAGACAGGGCGCCAGATGAATGAGCAGTTCTTC.

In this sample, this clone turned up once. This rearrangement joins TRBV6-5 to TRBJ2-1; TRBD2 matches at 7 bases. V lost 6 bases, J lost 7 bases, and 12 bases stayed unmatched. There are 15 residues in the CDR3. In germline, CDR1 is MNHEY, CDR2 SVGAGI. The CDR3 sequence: CASRAGSSGLNEQFF. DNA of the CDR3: TGTGCCAGCAGGGCGGGGTCTAGCGGATTAAATGAGCAGTTCTTC.